The sequence of this T cell receptor beta chain was determined in a study of regulatory T cells in long-lasting Graves disease. General observations from the study: Persistent disease samples used TRBV28, TRBJ1-2 and TRBJ2-5 preferentially.

Comment on this clonotype: Its target is not known. This clone may be a read error of a much larger clone one base away.

The CDR3 contains 13 residues. Germline V gene data show CDR1 as DFQATT and CDR2 as SNEGSKA (reference sequence). Time point here: newly diagnosed GD, antithyroid drugs for less than 3 months. After RNA was extracted from PBMCs, the TCR library was made from it. CDR3-region Arm-PCR and iRepertoire HTBI primers produced the TCR beta libraries. TCRdb used MiXCR to reprocess the multiplex PCR reads, holding one entry per CDR3 protein. The sample carries hundreds of thousands of distinct CDR3 sequences, 15% to 20% recorded once. This same sample was also part of a study on T cells in Graves' hyperthyroidism and ophthalmopathy. As reported in that work: During a first-round RT-PCR of the TCR CDR3, the HTBI primer set was used.

The sample here was peripheral blood mononuclear cells (PBMCs), taken at new diagnosis, from a patient treated with antithyroid drugs. The sequence was collected from a woman in her forties or fifties with Graves disease. The chain joins TRBV20-1 to TRBJ1-1; TRBD1 agrees at 9 bases. The CDR3 sequence is CSAPDRGKTEVFF. As DNA, the CDR3 is TGCAGTGCTCCGGACAGGGGAAAGACTGAAGTTTTCTTT.